This T cell receptor (beta chain) was profiled in a study of blood T cell repertoires in COVID-19. About the study: Acute and convalescent COVID-19 samples came from the United States, Italy and Spain.

As for this clone: Within the sample, other DNA sequences also encode this same CDR3.

The V end was cut by 3 bases, the J end by 5 bases, with 11 bases between. The CDR3 has 13 residues. Germline CDR1 and CDR2: GTSNPN and SVGIG (reference sequence). As handled by the study authors: It was from reference gene primer amplification that nucleated cell counts were estimated. The table came from immunoSEQ multiplex PCR; TCRdb's copy has only in-frame clones and leaves some out. V, J and clone size are those of that table, while D and trimming were read from the DNA. There are nearly 350,000 clones in the sample; more than 70% occur only once, and approximately 3% lies in the top ten. The V gene is TRBV30, the J gene TRBJ1-5; tentatively, D is TRBD1 (5 bases). Sequenced material: peripheral blood. The clonotype originates from a man aged 30 to 45 with active or convalescent COVID-19. Written as DNA, the CDR3 is TGTGCCTGGAGCGGTCAAGGGGATCAGCCCCAGCATTTT. Residues: CAWSGQGDQPQHF.